This T cell receptor (beta chain) was sequenced during a study of blood T cell repertoires in COVID-19. Whole-study context: The United States, Italy and Spain supplied acute and convalescent COVID-19 samples. The cDNA or gDNA used as material had been derived from T cells, B-cell-depleted T cells, or PBMCs.

Original methodology: Researchers report that nucleated cell counts were estimated from reference gene primer amplification. Data came from immunoSEQ multiplex PCR; TCRdb stores just in-frame clones and leaves some out. V, J and clone size are those of that table, while D and trimming were read from the DNA. The sample has almost 85,000 clones, over 70% seen once. The sample consisted of peripheral blood. The receptor was isolated from an elderly man with active or convalescent COVID-19.

This CDR3 reads CASSSDRTARGYTF. The CDR3 DNA is TGCGCCAGCAGCTCCGACCGGACAGCCCGCGGCTACACCTTC. The chain employs TRBV5-1 and TRBJ1-2; TRBD1 might be the D (6 bases). CDR1 and CDR2 from the germline V gene are SGHRS and YFSETQ. The V and J ends lost 3 bases and 8 bases respectively, with 17 bases between them. The CDR3 loop spans 14 amino acids.